The rows below give T cell receptor beta chains drawn from one sample of a study of blood T cell repertoires in COVID-19. Only in-frame clones appear in the TCRdb table, and some are missing; sequencing was by immunoSEQ multiplex PCR. Here the sample spans hundreds of thousands of clones, around 86% being singletons. Sample: peripheral blood. These receptors were taken from a man in his sixties or seventies with acute or convalescent COVID-19. The CDR3 runs from the conserved cysteine through the conserved F or W. Each record gives: clone size, V gene, D gene, J gene, CDR3 protein, CDR3 DNA. A D gene is named only where the DNA matches it firmly. Expanded clones get a size class; other rows say once, few or many, or leave the size out.

>once|TRBV28|TRBD2|TRBJ2-7
CASSSTTSGKGEQYF
TGTGCCAGCAGTAGCACGACTAGCGGGAAGGGGGAGCAGTACTTC
>NA|TRBV18|NA|TRBJ1-6
CASSETVGSSYNSPLHF
TGTGCCAGCTCAGAGACAGTGGGAAGCTCCTATAATTCACCCCTCCACTTT
>NA|TRBV19|NA|TRBJ2-3
CASSIALLGTDTQYF
TGTGCCAGTAGTATAGCTCTGTTAGGCACAGATACGCAGTATTTT
>NA|TRBV6-5|NA|TRBJ1-2
CASRTGDWYGYTF
TGTGCCAGCAGGACCGGGGACTGGTATGGCTACACCTTC
>NA|TRBV9|TRBD2|TRBJ2-5
CASSVAGREQETQYF
TGTGCCAGCAGCGTAGCTGGGAGGGAACAAGAGACCCAGTACTTC
>NA|TRBV9|TRBD1|TRBJ1-1
CASSPRQGPTEAFF
TGTGCCAGCAGCCCACGACAGGGCCCCACTGAAGCTTTCTTT
>NA|TRBV5-5|TRBD1|TRBJ1-4
CASSLNRGRNEKLFF
TGTGCCAGCAGCTTAAACAGGGGTCGGAACGAAAAACTGTTTTTT
>NA|TRBV5-1|TRBD1|TRBJ2-7
CASSLTGGTGTGGREQYF
TGCGCCAGCAGCTTGACCGGGGGTACCGGGACAGGGGGTCGAGAGCAGTACTTC
>NA|TRBV5-4|NA|TRBJ2-3
CASSSWGPGDTQYF
TGTGCCAGCAGCTCCTGGGGGCCCGGAGATACGCAGTATTTT
>NA|TRBV15|TRBD1|TRBJ1-2
CATSRGLQGGYTF
TGTGCCACCAGCAGAGGGTTACAGGGGGGCTACACCTTC
>NA|TRBV6-5|TRBD1|TRBJ2-7
CASSRGQGNEQYF
TGTGCCAGCAGCCGGGGACAGGGGAACGAGCAGTACTTC
>NA|TRBV5-8|NA|TRBJ1-2
CASSLGQATYGYTF
TGTGCCAGCAGCTTGGGACAGGCGACCTATGGCTACACCTTC
>NA|TRBV5-6|TRBD2|TRBJ2-3
CASSLAGASGGEGDTQYF
TGTGCCAGCAGCTTGGCCGGAGCTAGCGGGGGGGAAGGAGATACGCAGTATTTT
>few|TRBV19|TRBD1|TRBJ1-3
CASSHDRDTGNTIYF
TGTGCCAGTAGCCACGACAGGGACACTGGAAACACCATATATTTT
>NA|TRBV5-1|TRBD2|TRBJ2-2
CASSLRGGTGELFF
TGCGCCAGCAGCCTGCGGGGGGGTACCGGGGAGCTGTTTTTT
>NA|TRBV7-8|TRBD2|TRBJ2-3
CASSVGGTSRTDTQYF
TGTGCCAGCAGCGTTGGGGGGACTAGCCGCACAGATACGCAGTATTTT
>few|TRBV4-1|NA|TRBJ2-2
CASSHQVTGELFF
TGCGCCAGCAGCCACCAGGTCACCGGGGAGCTGTTTTTT
>NA|TRBV3-1/TRBV3-2|NA|TRBJ1-2
CASSQSPGFVGYTF
TGTGCCAGCAGCCAGTCACCAGGGTTCGTTGGCTACACCTTC
>NA|TRBV18|NA|TRBJ2-2
CASSPLRGANTGELFF
TGTGCCAGCTCACCCCTCAGGGGTGCGAACACCGGGGAGCTGTTTTTT
>NA|TRBV24-1|NA|TRBJ2-3
CATSDAGASTDTQYF
TGTGCCACCAGTGATGCGGGGGCTAGCACAGATACGCAGTATTTT
>NA|TRBV2|NA|TRBJ2-5
CASSEPLPGETQYF
TGTGCCAGCAGTGAACCCCTACCGGGAGAGACCCAGTACTTC
>NA|TRBV9|NA|TRBJ2-2
CASSPPGAGELFF
TGTGCCAGCAGCCCTCCGGGGGCCGGGGAGCTGTTTTTT
>NA|TRBV24-1|TRBD1|TRBJ2-3
CATSGRRDRGSDTQYF
TGTGCCACCAGTGGGAGGAGGGACAGGGGGTCAGATACGCAGTATTTT
>NA|TRBV5-6|NA|TRBJ2-5
CASSSGGWQETQYF
TGTGCCAGCAGCTCAGGGGGGTGGCAAGAGACCCAGTACTTC
>NA|TRBV7-7|NA|TRBJ1-4
CASSRGGTTNEKLFF
TGTGCCAGCTCCCGCGGCGGGACGACGAATGAAAAACTGTTTTTT
>NA|TRBV5-6|NA|TRBJ2-7
CASSRWGDEQYF
TGTGCCAGCAGCCGGTGGGGGGACGAGCAGTACTTC
>NA|TRBV10-3|NA|TRBJ2-5
CAISEDRQETQYF
TGTGCCATCAGTGAGGACAGGCAAGAGACCCAGTACTTC
>NA|TRBV7-6|TRBD1|TRBJ2-1
CASSAAGTGFYNEQFF
TGTGCCAGCAGCGCTGCTGGGACAGGGTTCTACAATGAGCAGTTCTTC
>few|TRBV7-2|TRBD1|TRBJ1-1
CASSPGTANTEAFF
TGTGCCAGCAGCCCCGGGACAGCGAACACTGAAGCTTTCTTT
>few|TRBV6-6|NA|TRBJ1-1
CASSNQQGNTEAFF
TGTGCCAGCAGTAATCAACAGGGGAACACTGAAGCTTTCTTT
>NA|TRBV2|TRBD1|TRBJ1-2
CASSGQGWYYGYTF
TGTGCCAGCAGTGGACAGGGATGGTACTATGGCTACACCTTC
>few|TRBV28|NA|TRBJ2-2
CASSFGSANTGELFF
TGTGCCAGCAGTTTCGGTAGCGCGAACACCGGGGAGCTGTTTTTT
>once|TRBV14|TRBD2|TRBJ2-7
CASSHPSGTSYEQYF
TGTGCCAGCAGCCATCCTAGCGGGACGTCCTACGAGCAGTACTTC
>NA|TRBV6-1|NA|TRBJ2-7
CASSERQVPYEQYF
TGTGCCAGCAGTGAACGACAGGTGCCCTACGAGCAGTACTTC
>NA|TRBV4-3|NA|TRBJ2-7
CASSQDRVTGYEQYF
TGCGCCAGCAGCCAAGATCGAGTGACAGGCTACGAGCAGTACTTC
>NA|TRBV10-3|NA|TRBJ2-2
CAISTETNTGELFF
TGTGCCATCAGCACAGAGACGAACACCGGGGAGCTGTTTTTT
>once|TRBV18|TRBD2|TRBJ2-3
CASSPRTSGTSTDTQYF
TGTGCCAGCTCACCACGGACTAGCGGGACTAGCACAGATACGCAGTATTTT
>NA|TRBV19|TRBD1|TRBJ2-2
CASSRGQGHTGELFF
TGTGCCAGTAGTAGAGGACAGGGGCACACCGGGGAGCTGTTTTTT
>NA|TRBV7-3|TRBD1|TRBJ2-1
CASSSYGTGPNNEQFF
TGTGCCAGCAGCTCATACGGGACAGGCCCTAACAATGAGCAGTTCTTC
>NA|TRBV27|NA|TRBJ1-6
CASSYRLWDSPLHF
TGTGCCAGCAGCTACAGGTTGTGGGATTCACCCCTCCACTTT
>NA|TRBV30|TRBD2|TRBJ2-3
CATAGGFTDTQYF
TGTGCCACAGCGGGGGGTTTTACAGATACGCAGTATTTT
>NA|TRBV6-5|NA|TRBJ2-1
CASSYSFTGRDEQFF
TGTGCCAGCAGCTATTCTTTTACAGGGAGGGATGAGCAGTTCTTC
>NA|TRBV28|NA|TRBJ2-7
CASSLYTDEQYF
TGTGCCAGCAGTTTATACACAGATGAGCAGTACTTC
>NA|TRBV3-1/TRBV3-2|TRBD1|TRBJ1-4
CASSQIRPGQGIEKLFF
TGTGCCAGCAGCCAAATTCGTCCGGGACAGGGTATTGAAAAACTGTTTTTT